These T cell receptor beta chains were read from a single sample in a study of neurological immune-mediated disorders. TCRdb re-derived calls from the 5' RACE reads in MiXCR, one entry per CDR3 protein. The sample includes 80,000 or so distinct CDR3 sequences, approximately 9.4% of them seen just once. The sequencing input was PBMCs. These receptors all come from a man between 50 and 59 years old in good health. Each CDR3 is given with its conserved first and last residue. D genes are given only for firm matches. Only some rows state a clone size, as once, few, many or a class for expanded clones.

V,size,J,D,DNA,CDR3
TRBV20-1,many,TRBJ2-1,TRBD2,TGCAGTGCCCGCTTAGCGGGATCGCAGTTCTTC,CSARLAGSQFF
TRBV5-4,many,TRBJ2-7,TRBD2,TGTGCCAGCAGCGCAGGACTAGCGGAAACCTACGAGCAGTACTTC,CASSAGLAETYEQYF
TRBV7-9,many,TRBJ2-1,TRBD2,TGTGCCAGCAGCTTAGACTCTAGCGGGGATATGGATGAGCAGTTCTTC,CASSLDSSGDMDEQFF
TRBV2,many,TRBJ2-1,.,TGTGCCAGCAGTGAACGGCGGGATGGGGATGAGCAGTTCTTC,CASSERRDGDEQFF
TRBV11-3,.,TRBJ2-1,.,TGTGCCAGCAGCTTAGGGGGAAACTACAATGAGCAGTTCTTC,CASSLGGNYNEQFF
TRBV20-1,many,TRBJ2-4,.,TGCAGTGCTGGGGACGGGGTCCATTACATTCAGTACTTC,CSAGDGVHYIQYF
TRBV7-6,many,TRBJ2-7,.,TGTGCCAGCAGCCCCACAGGGTCTCGCGAGCAGTACTTC,CASSPTGSREQYF
TRBV7-2,many,TRBJ1-2,.,TGTGCCAGCAGCTTAGAGACAGTAAACTATGGCTACACCTTC,CASSLETVNYGYTF
TRBV7-7,many,TRBJ2-3,TRBD2,TGTGCCAGCAGCCCCCGGGAGGGGGGGGATACGCAGTATTTT,CASSPREGGDTQYF
TRBV20-1,.,TRBJ2-1,.,TGCAGTGCTAGAGATCAAGCGGTCTCCTACAATGAGCAGTTCTTC,CSARDQAVSYNEQFF
TRBV7-8,many,TRBJ2-7,.,TGTGCCAGCAGCCTGTCGGAGTTTGCGGGCGAGCAGTACTTC,CASSLSEFAGEQYF
TRBV12-3/TRBV12-4,.,TRBJ2-7,.,TGTGCCAGCAGTTTAGCGCAGTCACAGGAGCAGTACTTC,CASSLAQSQEQYF
TRBV27,many,TRBJ1-5,.,TGTGCCAGCAGTTACCTGGCAATTAATAGCAATCAGCCCCAGCATTTT,CASSYLAINSNQPQHF
TRBV6-5,many,TRBJ2-5,.,TGTGCCAGCAGTCCATCGGGGCACGGGACCCAGTACTTC,CASSPSGHGTQYF
TRBV5-1,many,TRBJ1-1,.,TGCGCCAGCAGCTCCCTCAGGGGTCCTGACACTGAAGCTTTCTTT,CASSSLRGPDTEAFF
TRBV20-1,many,TRBJ2-7,.,TGCAGTGCTAGAGACCCGGGTGGGGACTGGTACGAGCAGTACTTC,CSARDPGGDWYEQYF
TRBV10-3,many,TRBJ2-2,TRBD2,TGTGCCATCAGTGAGTCGTTGGTAGCGGGAGAGGTCCCCGGGGAGCTGTTTTTT,CAISESLVAGEVPGELFF
TRBV9,many,TRBJ2-4,.,TGTGCCAGCAGCCGTCAGGGGTCCATTCAGTACTTC,CASSRQGSIQYF
TRBV29-1,many,TRBJ1-2,.,TGCAGCGCCCAGGGAGATGGCTACACCTTC,CSAQGDGYTF
TRBV29-1,.,TRBJ2-4,.,TGCAGCGCCGGAACCCTAGCCAAAAACATTCAGTACTTC,CSAGTLAKNIQYF
TRBV20-1,few,TRBJ1-6,.,TGCAGTGCTAGAGATATCTCGGCGGTCAGGAATTCACCCCTCCACTTT,CSARDISAVRNSPLHF
TRBV25-1,many,TRBJ2-3,.,TGTGCCAGCAGTGGTAGCGGAGGGGGTACAGATACGCAGTATTTT,CASSGSGGGTDTQYF
TRBV20-1,many,TRBJ2-3,TRBD2,TGCAGTGCCAGACGTCGGGGGACTAGCGGCACAGATACGCAGTATTTT,CSARRRGTSGTDTQYF
TRBV28,many,TRBJ1-4,.,TGTGCCAGCGGCCATCGCAGGGAGATTGAAAAACTGTTTTTT,CASGHRREIEKLFF
TRBV28,many,TRBJ1-2,.,TGTGCCAGCAGTTTGACAACCCTCTATGGCTACACCTTC,CASSLTTLYGYTF
TRBV29-1,many,TRBJ1-2,.,TGCAGCGTTCGAACTTTTGGCTACACCTTC,CSVRTFGYTF
TRBV10-3,many,TRBJ2-5,TRBD2,TGTGCCATCAGGCGGACTAGCGGTCAGGAGACCCAGTACTTC,CAIRRTSGQETQYF
TRBV10-3,many,TRBJ1-2,.,TGTGCCATCCAGGACGATCGAAGCGGCGGCTACACCTTC,CAIQDDRSGGYTF
TRBV9,.,TRBJ2-7,.,TGTGCCAGCAGCCAAGGGAAAACCTACGAGCAGTACTTC,CASSQGKTYEQYF